The 10 T cell receptor beta chains given below trace back to one sample, sequenced in a study of T cell responses to AZD1222 COVID-19 vaccine. Profiled with immunoSEQ multiplex PCR; TCRdb holds only in-frame clones, not every one. The sample includes some 150,000 clones, around 87% of them seen just once. This sample comprised peripheral blood, obtained 28 days after the second AZD1222 dose. The source of these receptors is an adult who received the AZD1222 COVID-19 vaccine.

This clone appeared a single time. The chain employs TRBV24-1 and TRBJ2-3, with TRBD1 identical over 8 bases. The CDR3 runs to 15 residues. Germline CDR1 reads KGHDR; CDR2 reads SFDVKD. V lost 3 bases to trimming and J lost 3 bases; unmatched junction nucleotides: 4. The CDR3 nucleotides read TGTGCCACCAGTGATCCTGGACAGGGAACAGATACGCAGTATTTT. Translated, it gives CATSDPGQGTDTQYF.

In this sample, this clone turned up once. The CDR3 DNA reads TGTGCCACAAGACAGGGAAGTCAGCCCCAGCATTTT. It encodes CATRQGSQPQHF. The V and J genes are TRBV27 and TRBJ1-5; 7 positions agree with TRBD1. V lost 10 bases to trimming and J lost 6 bases; unmatched junction nucleotides: 6. This CDR3 contains 12 residues. CDR1 MNHEY and CDR2 SMNVEV come from the germline V gene (reference sequence).

The chain is built from TRBV5-1 and TRBJ2-5; either TRBD1 or TRBD2 may supply D (6 bases each). Between the trimmed V and J ends, which lost 4 bases and 1 base, there was a span of 14 bases. Per the germline V gene, CDR1 is SGHRS and CDR2 is YFSETQ. The CDR3 runs to 15 residues. CDR3 protein: CASSTGGTSQETQYF. In DNA form, the CDR3 reads TGCGCCAGCAGCACTGGAGGGACAAGCCAAGAGACCCAGTACTTC.

The genes are TRBV7-3 and TRBJ2-3; 9 bases line up with TRBD1. Germline loops: CDR1 SGHTA, CDR2 FQGTGA. The CDR3 extends over 18 amino acids. V lost 1 base to trimming and J lost 2 bases; unmatched junction nucleotides: 10. For the CDR3, the DNA is TGTGCCAGCAGCTTAAAGGCCCCGGACAGGGGACACACAGATACGCAGTATTTT. This codes for CASSLKAPDRGHTDTQYF.

V is TRBV2 and J is TRBJ2-1; 11 nucleotides line up with TRBD1. The CDR3 extends over 14 amino acids. Germline CDR1 and CDR2: SNHLY and FYNNEI. J lost 8 bases, V lost 6 bases, and 6 bases had no gene match. The CDR3 region is CASSSGTGGHEQFF. The CDR3 nucleotides read TGTGCCAGCAGCTCCGGGACAGGGGGGCATGAGCAGTTCTTC.

The genes are TRBV28 and TRBJ1-1; D is perhaps TRBD1 (6 bases). V was shortened by 5 bases and J by 10 bases, with 17 bases between the two germline ends. The length of the CDR3 is 13 residues. Germline lookup yields CDR1 MDHEN and CDR2 SYDVKM. CDR3 sequence reads: CASSTHPAGAAFF. The CDR3 DNA sequence: TGTGCCAGCAGTACCCACCCTGCGGGGGCAGCTTTCTTT.

The V and J genes are TRBV6-2 or TRBV6-3 and TRBJ1-5; tentatively, D is TRBD1 (5 bases). The CDR3 covers 14 residues. The germline V gene encodes CDR1 MNHEY and CDR2 SVGEGT. Between the trimmed V and J ends, which lost 4 bases and 5 bases, there was a span of 12 bases. This chain's CDR3 is CASSSYSRDQPQHF. The CDR3 DNA sequence: TGTGCCAGCAGTTCTTACTCCAGGGATCAGCCCCAGCATTTT.

The gene calls are TRBV5-5 and TRBJ2-7; D may be TRBD1 (6 bases). The CDR3 sequence is 15 residues long. V lost 4 bases to trimming and J lost 1 base, with 15 bases between them. CDR1 and CDR2 from the germline V gene are SGHKS and YYEKEE (reference sequence). The CDR3 DNA follows: TGTGCCAGCAGCCGGGCAGGGGACATTTCCTACGAGCAGTACTTC. Protein product: CASSRAGDISYEQYF.

The chain uses TRBV24-1 and TRBJ1-6; D uncertain. CDR1 is KGHDR and CDR2 is SFDVKD in the germline V gene. V shed 4 bases and J shed 2 bases, with 11 bases lying between them. This CDR3 is built from 16 residues. CDR3 coding DNA: TGTGCCACCAGTGACCGACCTGTAACCTATAATTCACCCCTCCACTTT. Encoded protein: CATSDRPVTYNSPLHF.

This clone was seen many times. The V gene is TRBV7-3, the J gene TRBJ2-1; TRBD1 agrees at 8 bases. The CDR3 length is 13 residues. Trimming took 8 bases from V and 9 from J; bases not matched to a gene: 9. CDR1 SGHTA and CDR2 FQGTGA come from the germline V gene. The DNA of the CDR3 is TGTGCCAGCGGGCAGGGGGCTACAGGTGAGCAGTTCTTC. It encodes CASGQGATGEQFF.